Each of the 17 T cell receptor beta chains below was sequenced from the same sample in a study of T cell responses to AZD1222 COVID-19 vaccine. TCRdb keeps only in-frame clones here, not all; method: immunoSEQ multiplex PCR. The data contain hundreds of thousands of clones, under 95% of them singletons. Sequenced here: peripheral blood, sampled on day 0 of MenACWY control vaccination. These receptors were obtained from an adult in good health.

The chain carries TRBV5-5 and TRBJ1-5, with D uncertain. V lost 1 base and J lost 6, with 8 bases in between. The CDR3 extends over 13 amino acids. Germline V gene lookup returns CDR1 SGHKS and CDR2 YYEKEE (reference sequence). CDR3 sequence (DNA): TGTGCCAGCAGCTTGTGGGTTGGTCAGCCCCAGCATTTT. Protein: CASSLWVGQPQHF.

This clone was picked up one time. This chain joins TRBV2 and TRBJ1-2; possibly TRBD1 for D (5 bases). CDR1 SNHLY and CDR2 FYNNEI come from the germline V gene. Trimming left V 5 bases short and J 4 bases short, with 8 bases between. The CDR3 totals 12 residues. For the CDR3, the DNA is TGTGCCAGCAGTCCGGACACCTATGGCTACACCTTC. This translates into CASSPDTYGYTF.

The chain has TRBV5-1 and TRBJ1-2, with D perhaps matching TRBD1 (5 bases). Trimming removed 0 bases at V and 8 bases at J, with 14 bases between. The CDR3 is 14 amino acids. The germline V gene encodes CDR1 SGHRS and CDR2 YFSETQ. CDR3 in amino acids: CASSLEAGTEGYTF. The CDR3 coding sequence is TGCGCCAGCAGCTTGGAGGCGGGGACGGAGGGCTACACCTTC.

This clone has just a few counts. CDR3 sequence: CASSWGTGKQFF. CDR3 DNA: TGTGCCAGCAGTTGGGGTACAGGCAAGCAGTTCTTC. The V call is TRBV28, the J call TRBJ2-1; tentative D call: TRBD1 (5 bases). The CDR3 spans 12 residues. The V and J ends lost 4 bases and 11 bases respectively, with 12 bases between them. The germline V gene encodes CDR1 MDHEN and CDR2 SYDVKM.

The chain employs TRBV7-2 and TRBJ2-1; 14 bases map to TRBD2. Trimming cost V 5 bases and J 7 bases; bases outside gene matches: 13. CDR1 SGHTA and CDR2 FQGNSA come from the germline V gene. This CDR3 is built from 18 residues. The CDR3, as DNA: TGTGCCAGCAGCAAATACCTTATGACTAGCGGGGGGGTTAATGAGCAGTTCTTC. Translation gives CASSKYLMTSGGVNEQFF.

The CDR3 sequence: CASSWTSGGFNAYEQYF. CDR3 nucleotides: TGTGCCAGCAGCTGGACTAGCGGGGGCTTCAATGCCTACGAGCAGTACTTC. The chain recombines TRBV7-2 with TRBJ2-7; 13 nucleotides match TRBD2. Trimming at V came to 4 bases and at J to 2 bases, leaving 8 bases not matched to a gene. The CDR3 length is 17 residues. CDR1 is SGHTA and CDR2 is FQGNSA in the germline V gene.

The chain couples TRBV30 to TRBJ1-2, with a tentative D call TRBD1 (5 bases). The germline V gene encodes CDR1 GTSNPN and CDR2 SVGIG (reference sequence). The CDR3 is made up of 14 amino acids. V was cut by 2 bases and J by 6 bases, with 16 bases left in between. CDR3 bases: TGTGCCTGGAGTACCCCCCCAGGGACCCATGGCTACACCTTC. Its translation is CAWSTPPGTHGYTF.

The chain combines TRBV6-6 with TRBJ1-2; TRBD1 agrees at 9 bases. Trimming removed 2 bases from V and 7 bases from J; junction bases left unmatched: 2. CDR3 length equals 13 residues. Germline CDR1 MNHNY, CDR2 SVGAGI (reference sequence). The CDR3, as DNA: TGTGCCAGCAGTTACGGGACAGGGATTGGCTACACCTTC. Translating it yields CASSYGTGIGYTF.

V is TRBV12-3 or TRBV12-4 and J is TRBJ1-1; 9 bases map to TRBD1. Unmatched junction bases numbered 6, after V lost 5 bases and J lost 11 bases. The CDR3 is made up of 12 amino acids. Here the CDR3 DNA reads TGTGCCAGCAGTCCCCGGGACAGGGTGGCTTTCTTT. It yields the protein CASSPRDRVAFF.

The gene calls are TRBV6-5 and TRBJ1-3; D is unclear. The germline V and J ends were trimmed by 2 bases and 0 bases, with 11 bases remaining between them. There are 16 residues in the CDR3. Germline V CDR1 and CDR2: MNHEY, SVGAGI. CDR3 residues: CASSYRPSSSGNTIYF. CDR3 DNA: TGTGCCAGCAGTTACCGACCGTCGAGCTCTGGAAACACCATATATTTT.

The chain employs TRBV5-8 and TRBJ1-5; D uncertain. Trimming pared 4 bases from V and 1 base from J, leaving 18 bases between. The CDR3 contains 17 residues. Germline assignment: CDR1 SGHTS and CDR2 YDEGEE. The CDR3 region is CASSLLSILASNQPQHF. DNA of the CDR3: TGTGCCAGCAGCCTGCTGTCGATCTTAGCGAGCAATCAGCCCCAGCATTTT.

This chain uses TRBV2 with TRBJ1-2, with D unclear. This CDR3 is 13 amino acids long. CDR1 SNHLY and CDR2 FYNNEI come from the germline V gene. Trimming cost V 2 bases and J 3 bases, with 7 bases left between them. The chain's CDR3 is CASSELADYGYTF. CDR3 nucleotide sequence: TGTGCCAGCAGTGAATTGGCGGACTATGGCTACACCTTC.

The chain is built from TRBV6-6 and TRBJ2-7, with TRBD2 identical over 8 bases. CDR3 length: 15 residues. Germline V gene sequence: CDR1 MNHNY, CDR2 SVGAGI (reference sequence). V was clipped by 5 bases and J by 3 bases; unmatched bases: 9. CDR3 in DNA: TGTGCCAGCAGTGGATACGGGGCGGGGGGCTACGAGCAGTACTTC. It codes for CASSGYGAGGYEQYF.

The chain recombines TRBV5-8 with TRBJ2-7; the match to TRBD1 covers 8 bases. This CDR3 contains 15 residues. The V gene's germline CDR1 is SGHTS and CDR2 YDEGEE. V shed 3 bases, J shed 3 bases, and the junction held 8 bases outside the gene matches. The CDR3 here is CASSSTGGLVYEQYF. CDR3 DNA: TGTGCCAGCAGCTCTACAGGGGGTCTCGTCTACGAGCAGTACTTC. Full variable domain (remainder filled in from reference TRBV5-8 and TRBJ2-7): EAGVTQSPTHLIKTRGQQATLRCSPISGHTSVYWYQQALGLGLQFLLWYDEGEERNRGNFPPRFSGRQFPNYSSELNVNALELEDSALYLCASSSTGGLVYEQYFGPGTRLTVT.

V gene TRBV2 combines with J gene TRBJ1-1; D is unclear. The CDR3 is 13 amino acids. Between the trimmed V and J ends, which lost 9 bases and 1 base, there was a span of 12 bases. Germline V CDR1 and CDR2: SNHLY, FYNNEI. The CDR3 is CASAGHSNTEAFF. Written as DNA, the CDR3 is TGTGCCAGTGCTGGGCACTCGAACACTGAAGCTTTCTTT.

The chain links TRBV14 to TRBJ1-5; D call uncertain. CDR1 is SGHDN, CDR2 FVKESK, per germline. CDR3 length: 13 amino acids. V lost 4 bases and J 9 bases, leaving 13 bases between the germline ends. CDR3 residues: CASSLTDNGPQHF. The CDR3 coding sequence is TGTGCCAGCAGCCTAACCGACAACGGGCCCCAGCATTTT.

V usage is TRBV21-1 and J usage is TRBJ2-7; the table calls TRBD1, which could not be checked here. TRBV21-1 represents a pseudogene. The CDR3 totals 18 residues. For the CDR3, the DNA is TGTGCCAGCAGCAAGCAAGCGGCCCCCACAGGGTTCTCCTACGAGCAGTACTTC. Amino acids: CASSKQAAPTGFSYEQYF.